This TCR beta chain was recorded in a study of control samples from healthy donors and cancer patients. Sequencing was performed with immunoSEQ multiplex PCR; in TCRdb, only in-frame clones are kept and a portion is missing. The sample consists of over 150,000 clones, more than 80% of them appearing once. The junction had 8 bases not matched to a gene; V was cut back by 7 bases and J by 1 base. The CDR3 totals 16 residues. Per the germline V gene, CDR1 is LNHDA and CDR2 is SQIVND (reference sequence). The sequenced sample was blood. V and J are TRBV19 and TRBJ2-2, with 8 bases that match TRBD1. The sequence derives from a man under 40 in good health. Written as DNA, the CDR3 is TGTGCCAGTACCATTTGGACAGGGAGGAACACCGGGGAGCTGTTTTTT. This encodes CASTIWTGRNTGELFF. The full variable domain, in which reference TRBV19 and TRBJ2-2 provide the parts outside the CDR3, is DGGITQSPKYLFRKEGQNVTLSCEQNLNHDAMYWYRQDPGQGLRLIYYSQIVNDFQKGDIAEGYSVSREKKESFPLTVTSAQKNPTAFYLCASTIWTGRNTGELFFGEGSRLTVL.